This is a list of T cell receptor beta chains from one sample in a study of T-cell memory formation after mild COVID-19. MiXCR, applied by TCRdb to the 5' RACE reads, yields one record per CDR3 protein. The sample lists hundreds of thousands of distinct CDR3 sequences, about 20% occurring once. Sequenced material: PBMCs or a T cell subset sorted from them (not recorded which). Every receptor here comes from an adult woman who had mild COVID-19 (a few samples of this study predate the infection). Cell type and time point are not known. Both conserved end residues are trimmed from each CDR3. D genes are given only for firm matches.

TRBJ1-1 | TRBD1 | TRBV5-1 | ASSSPTGPHTEAF
TRBJ2-4 | - | TRBV7-2 | ASSSPWGGPKNIQY
TRBJ2-5 | TRBD2 | TRBV4-2 | ASSQDWAGVKRETQY
TRBJ2-3 | TRBD1 | TRBV7-6 | ASSPGTGPRDTQY
TRBJ2-7 | TRBD1 | TRBV7-9 | ASSLGQGGSEQY
TRBJ1-2 | - | TRBV25-1 | ASSELGAGKKGDGYT
TRBJ1-2 | - | TRBV2 | ASSESGGGYT
TRBJ2-3 | - | TRBV5-1 | ASSLATVGSTDTQY
TRBJ1-1 | - | TRBV18 | ASSLVGSEAF
TRBJ2-1 | - | TRBV9 | ASSDFSYNEQF
TRBJ1-6 | - | TRBV28 | ASSLPEKHNSPLH
TRBJ2-3 | - | TRBV7-9 | ASSLRGTLLTDTQY
TRBJ2-7 | - | TRBV18 | ASSLAGTNEQY
TRBJ2-7 | - | TRBV11-2 | ASSLDRASSEQY
TRBJ2-5 | TRBD2 | TRBV7-6 | ASSLGRASGNQETQY
TRBJ1-5 | - | TRBV24-1 | ATSGHNRNQPQH
TRBJ2-7 | - | TRBV12-3/TRBV12-4 | ASSSNRNPYEQY
TRBJ2-7 | - | TRBV7-2 | ASSWNRMTHEQY
TRBJ2-5 | TRBD2 | TRBV12-3/TRBV12-4 | ASSVTSRAETQY
TRBJ1-4 | TRBD1 | TRBV29-1 | SGGTGTGGEKLF
TRBJ1-1 | - | TRBV20-1 | SAKQGSNTEAF
TRBJ2-7 | - | TRBV10-3 | AISESGLEQY
TRBJ2-7 | TRBD2 | TRBV25-1 | ASSAGRGRDEQY
TRBJ2-2 | - | TRBV24-1 | ATSDSISAGELF
TRBJ1-1 | - | TRBV20-1 | SAPFSSNTEAF
TRBJ2-1 | - | TRBV11-3 | ASSLERDMGRF
TRBJ1-6 | - | TRBV6-1 | ASSSDGVVYNSPLH
TRBJ2-1 | TRBD2 | TRBV24-1 | ATSDSAEASGRVYEQF
TRBJ2-2 | - | TRBV5-1 | ASSRGAGTGELF
TRBJ2-5 | TRBD2 | TRBV19 | ASSITAGGFGETQY
TRBJ2-7 | TRBD2 | TRBV29-1 | SVEEAAGVPYEQY
TRBJ2-1 | - | TRBV11-3 | ASSLRGESRYEQF
TRBJ2-2 | - | TRBV15 | ATSRETRNTGELF
TRBJ2-7 | - | TRBV12-3/TRBV12-4 | ASRRQDAGEQY
TRBJ2-3 | - | TRBV20-1 | SARAGTQY
TRBJ2-5 | - | TRBV3-2 | ASPLEADQGGEETQY
TRBJ2-2 | - | TRBV12-3/TRBV12-4 | ASSLAISGENTGELF
TRBJ2-3 | TRBD2 | TRBV7-9 | ASSLSPGGLVTDTQY
TRBJ2-1 | - | TRBV10-1 | ASDITEQF
TRBJ2-7 | TRBD2 | TRBV29-1 | SVAPAASGTFEQY
TRBJ2-3 | TRBD1 | TRBV7-2 | ASSYPGQEDTQY
TRBJ2-5 | - | TRBV7-9 | ASSLPRSPLGAGETQY
TRBJ1-1 | - | TRBV24-1 | ATSDSDKNTEAF
TRBJ2-2 | TRBD2 | TRBV6-6 | ASSLSTSVGGELF
TRBJ2-1 | - | TRBV11-2 | ASRPPEDNEQF
TRBJ2-1 | TRBD2 | TRBV27 | ASRSSLGLAAYNEQF
TRBJ2-2 | TRBD2 | TRBV7-3 | ASSSGVGLAGVTGELF
TRBJ1-1 | TRBD1 | TRBV2 | ASSSIGQAENTEAF
TRBJ2-7 | - | TRBV5-1 | ASSIGNAQGSDEQY
TRBJ2-2 | - | TRBV11-3 | ASRLGSGRTGELF
TRBJ2-5 | TRBD1 | TRBV12-3/TRBV12-4 | ASSLGGQGVRKTQY
TRBJ2-5 | TRBD2 | TRBV5-1 | ASAPGLAGPQETQY
TRBJ2-7 | TRBD2 | TRBV3-1 | ASSGTSGGGEQY
TRBJ1-1 | - | TRBV7-2 | ASSLRYRVTENTEAF
TRBJ1-1 | TRBD1 | TRBV5-1 | ASSLGGQVNTEAF
TRBJ1-1 | TRBD1 | TRBV7-9 | ASTGQGRTEAF
TRBJ2-1 | TRBD2 | TRBV6-2/TRBV6-3 | ASSSSGRSPPYNEQF